This T cell receptor (beta chain) was sequenced during a study of graft-versus-host responses after intestinal transplantation. About the study: Recipients underwent multivisceral, liver-intestinal, or isolated intestinal transplants. Every recipient had anti-thymocyte globulin induction and roughly 3 years of tacrolimus plus steroids.

With regard to this clone: Its antigen is unidentified.

Trimming removed 1 base at V and 4 bases at J, with 14 bases between. Germline V CDR1 and CDR2: SEHNR, FQNEAQ (reference sequence). This CDR3 region has 15 residues. Study-wide findings and caveats: Within allografts, high graft-versus-host to host-versus-graft clonal ratios were seen among patients with graft-donor T cell macrochimerism.

Sequencing was performed with immunoSEQ multiplex PCR; in TCRdb, only in-frame clones are kept and a portion is missing. The sample shows fewer than 95,000 clones, approximately 90% of them seen only once. The rearrangement links TRBV7-9 to TRBJ2-7; possibly TRBD2 for D (5 bases). Here the sequenced sample was unstimulated CD8+ T cells sorted from spleen or lymph node cells, taken before transplant. The TCR comes from a human donor who was the organ donor for an intestinal transplant. The CDR3, as DNA: TGTGCCAGCAGCTTAGTCGGGGTCACGGCTTACGAGCAGTACTTC. This translates into CASSLVGVTAYEQYF.